This TCR beta chain is drawn from a study of spatial heterogeneity in lung cancer. General observations from the study: For expanded intratumoral alpha and beta TCRs, counts tracked tumor mutation counts.

This clonotype has ten or more counts. Its cognate antigen is unknown. This CDR3 has 13 amino acids. Deletions cut 5 bases from V and 2 bases from J, with 9 bases between. Germline V lookup: CDR1 MNHEY, CDR2 SVGAGI. TCRdb reprocessed the 5' RACE reads via MiXCR and lists one record per CDR3 protein. Of about 6,000 distinct CDR3 sequences listed, around 15% are singletons. This sample's time point: sample taken at primary tumor resection. This chain connects TRBV6-5 to TRBJ2-5; tentative D call: TRBD1 (5 bases). This specimen consisted of lung tumor tissue, obtained at surgery. This receptor was taken from a male donor with early-stage non-small cell lung cancer. CDR3 sequence: CASSPGLQETQYF. CDR3 bases: TGTGCCAGCAGTCCAGGGTTACAAGAGACCCAGTACTTC.